Following are 26 T cell receptor beta chains from one sample sequenced in a study of regulatory T cells in long-lasting Graves disease. Time point described: persistent/refractory GD, antithyroid drugs over 5 years with positive TRAb. PBMCs provided the RNA from which the TCR library was made. Arm-PCR of CDR3 regions and iRepertoire HTBI primers were the basis on which TCR beta libraries were built. TCRdb re-called the multiplex PCR reads through MiXCR, storing one row per CDR3 protein. The sample has approximately 400,000 distinct CDR3 sequences, 23% seen once. Material: peripheral blood mononuclear cells (PBMCs), obtained when the disease was refractory, from a patient treated with antithyroid drugs. These receptors were obtained from a female donor with Graves disease.

In regard to this clonotype: One end of the junction is discordant with germline, which a read error may explain. The chain recombines TRBV7-3 with TRBJ2-7; D gene ambiguous. This CDR3 has 14 amino acids. The germline V gene has CDR1 SGHTA and CDR2 FQGTGA. CDR3: CASSLHPGPYEQCF. The DNA for the CDR3 is TGTGCCAGCAGCTTACATCCAGGTCCCTACGAGCAGTGCTTC.

The rearrangement links TRBV18 to TRBJ1-1; D is undetermined. The CDR3 is made up of 12 amino acids. CDR1 KGHSH and CDR2 LQKENI come from the germline V gene. V was cut by 4 bases and J by 7 bases, with 10 bases left in between. For the CDR3, the DNA is TGTGCCAGCTCACTGAGGACGGATGAAGCTTTCTTT. Translating it yields CASSLRTDEAFF.

The chain is built from TRBV7-2 and TRBJ1-2; D is possibly TRBD1 (5 bases). Trimming stripped 5 bases from V and 8 bases from J, with 18 bases between. Germline CDR1 SGHTA, CDR2 FQGNSA. This CDR3 has 14 amino acids. CDR3: CASSDRAGSGGYTF. The CDR3 DNA reads TGTGCCAGCAGCGATAGAGCAGGGTCTGGCGGCTACACCTTC.

This clonotype has a count of ten or more. The chain combines TRBV7-2 with TRBJ2-7; D not resolved. V was clipped by 1 base and J by 5 bases, with 12 bases between them. There are 14 residues in the CDR3. Germline CDR1 and CDR2: SGHTA and FQGNSA. The CDR3 DNA reads TGTGCCAGCAGCTTAGGGCTAGTAAACGACGAGCAGTACTTC. This gives the protein CASSLGLVNDEQYF.

This clonotype was seen a handful of times. The chain links TRBV28 to TRBJ2-7; D perhaps matches TRBD2 (7 bases). Germline V CDR1 and CDR2: MDHEN, SYDVKM. The CDR3 contains 15 residues. Trimming removed 3 bases from V and 3 bases from J, with 15 bases in between. The CDR3 here is CASSFGGGGFYEQYF. The CDR3 nucleotides are TGTGCCAGCAGTTTTGGGGGAGGGGGATTCTACGAGCAGTACTTC. The variable domain in full, with the rest retrieved from reference TRBV28 and TRBJ2-7, is DVKVTQSSRYLVKRTGEKVFLECVQDMDHENMFWYRQDPGLGLRLIYFSYDVKMKEKGDIPEGYSVSREKKERFSLILESASTNQTSMYLCASSFGGGGFYEQYFGPGTRLTVT.

The table lists this clonotype with a few counts. The V call is TRBV7-2, the J call TRBJ2-5; no definite D call. This CDR3 is built from 15 residues. V lost 2 bases, J lost 5 bases, and 15 bases lay in between. Germline V gene data show CDR1 as SGHTA and CDR2 as FQGNSA. CDR3 sequence reads: CASSLITGPRETQYF. CDR3 sequence (DNA): TGTGCCAGCAGCTTAATCACGGGTCCAAGGGAGACCCAGTACTTC.

The chain uses TRBV4-1 and TRBJ2-5; 8 bases match TRBD1. Germline V gene lookup returns CDR1 MGHRA and CDR2 YSYEKL. The CDR3 totals 16 residues. V was clipped by 3 bases and J by 1 base; unmatched bases: 7. The CDR3 is CASSQTGALGQETQYF. CDR3 nucleotides: TGCGCCAGCAGCCAGACAGGGGCGTTAGGCCAAGAGACCCAGTACTTC.

A few counts support this clonotype. The chain joins TRBV9 to TRBJ2-7, with a possible D match to TRBD1 (6 bases). Germline CDR1 and CDR2: SGDLS and YYNGEE. The V end lost 0 bases, the J end lost 3 bases, and 16 bases lay between the germline ends. This CDR3 region has 16 residues. The CDR3 loop is CASSVDSQGGFYEQYF. DNA for the CDR3: TGTGCCAGCAGCGTAGACTCACAGGGCGGGTTCTACGAGCAGTACTTC.

V gene TRBV4-1 combines with J gene TRBJ1-2, with 8 positions matching TRBD1. The CDR3 is 15 residues long. CDR1 is MGHRA and CDR2 is YSYEKL in the germline V gene. Trimming at V came to 2 bases and at J to 5 bases, leaving 7 bases not matched to a gene. CDR3 nucleotide sequence: TGCGCCAGCAGCCAACCCCGGCAGGGGGCATATGGCTACACCTTC. This codes for CASSQPRQGAYGYTF.

This clonotype was detected ten times or more. J is TRBJ1-6 and V is TRBV11-1, with D perhaps TRBD1 (6 bases). Per the germline V gene, CDR1 is SGHAT and CDR2 is FQDESV (reference sequence). V was shortened by 3 bases and J by 6 bases, with 18 bases between the two germline ends. The CDR3 spans 17 residues. The CDR3 DNA sequence: TGTGCCAGCAGCTTCCAGCCGCGGACAGAGCTTAATTCACCCCTCCACTTT. Amino acid sequence: CASSFQPRTELNSPLHF.

The V call is TRBV7-9, the J call TRBJ1-2; 8 bases match TRBD1. V was clipped by 1 base and J by 5 bases; unmatched bases: 3. The V gene's germline CDR1 is SEHNR and CDR2 FQNEAQ (reference sequence). This CDR3 has 14 amino acids. The CDR3: CASSLDGTGYGYTF. CDR3 coding DNA: TGTGCCAGCAGCTTAGATGGGACAGGATATGGCTACACCTTC.

V and J are TRBV5-1 and TRBJ1-2; D unresolved. The CDR3 is 12 residues long. The germline gives CDR1 SGHRS, CDR2 YFSETQ. Trimming pared 1 base from V and 8 bases from J, leaving 9 bases between. The CDR3 sequence is CASSLKGDGYTF. DNA of the CDR3: TGCGCCAGCAGCTTGAAGGGAGACGGCTACACCTTC.

This clonotype was counted a few times. The chain is built from TRBV20-1 and TRBJ1-1; D unclear. Trimming shortened V by 3 bases and J by 0 bases, and 11 bases separated the two germline ends. The CDR3 runs 14 residues. The germline V gene has CDR1 DFQATT and CDR2 SNEGSKA (reference sequence). In DNA, the CDR3 is TGCAGTGCTAGGAGGCCGGTAATGAACACTGAAGCTTTCTTT. This gives the protein CSARRPVMNTEAFF.

J is TRBJ2-7 and V is TRBV5-6; D possibly corresponds to TRBD2 (5 bases). V dropped 4 bases and J dropped 5 bases, with 16 bases sitting between them. In germline, CDR1 is SGHDT, CDR2 YYEEEE. This CDR3 spans 14 amino acids. The CDR3 reads CASSGSRGKDEQYF. The CDR3 region has the DNA TGTGCCAGCAGCGGGTCCCGGGGTAAGGACGAGCAGTACTTC.

The chain carries TRBV28 and TRBJ1-3; D possibly corresponds to TRBD1 (5 bases). The germline CDR1 and CDR2 sequences are MDHEN and SYDVKM. This CDR3 is 14 amino acids long. V lost 3 bases to trimming and J lost 0 bases, with 6 bases between them. As DNA, the CDR3 is TGTGCCAGCAGTTTGGGGCACTCTGGAAACACCATATATTTT. This gives the protein CASSLGHSGNTIYF.

The chain combines TRBV3-1 with TRBJ2-1; the match to TRBD2 covers 10 bases. CDR1 and CDR2 from the germline V gene are LGHDT and YNNKEL (reference sequence). The CDR3 has 17 residues. The ends lost 1 base at V and 0 bases at J; junction bases unmatched: 3. CDR3 nucleotides: TGTGCCAGCAGCCAAGCGGCTAGCGGGGGCTCCTACAATGAGCAGTTCTTC. It codes for CASSQAASGGSYNEQFF.

This clonotype was counted ten times or more. The V gene is TRBV27, the J gene TRBJ1-4; D perhaps matches TRBD1 (6 bases). V was pared by 5 bases and J by 7 bases, with 11 bases between. The CDR3 extends over 13 amino acids. Germline CDR1 and CDR2: MNHEY and SMNVEV (reference sequence). The CDR3 protein is CASSRGSGEKLFF. CDR3 sequence (DNA): TGTGCCAGCAGTAGGGGGAGTGGTGAAAAACTGTTTTTT.

The chain has TRBV5-5 and TRBJ1-1; D not resolved. The V end was cut by 3 bases, the J end by 1 base, with 10 bases between. CDR1 SGHKS and CDR2 YYEKEE come from the germline V gene (reference sequence). There are 14 residues in the CDR3. CDR3: CASSSPMANTEAFF. The DNA of the CDR3 is TGTGCCAGCAGCTCCCCAATGGCGAACACTGAAGCTTTCTTT.

Points on this clonotype: A read error may account for a junction end that differs from germline. J is TRBJ2-6 and V is TRBV6-2 or TRBV6-3; the match to TRBD1 covers 8 bases. Germline V CDR1 and CDR2: MNHEY, SVGEGT. The CDR3 contains 15 residues. The CDR3 coding sequence is TGTGCCAGCATATTGACAGGGGCTGGGACCAACGTCCTGACTTTC. As protein: CASILTGAGTNVLTF.

This clonotype was counted at least ten times. The chain carries TRBV5-1 and TRBJ2-7, with D perhaps matching TRBD1 or TRBD2 (5 bases each). The V and J ends lost 4 bases and 1 base respectively, with 15 bases between them. Germline values: CDR1 SGHRS, CDR2 YFSETQ. The CDR3 spans 15 residues. In nucleotides, the CDR3 is TGCGCCAGCAGCCGCGCCGGGACGAGTTCCTACGAGCAGTACTTC. Protein sequence: CASSRAGTSSYEQYF.

The chain couples TRBV29-1 to TRBJ2-4; D remains ambiguous. The CDR3 is 11 amino acids. V was cut by 4 bases and J by 4 bases, with 5 bases left in between. Germline CDR1 and CDR2: SQVTM and ANQGSEA. In DNA, the CDR3 is TGCAGCGTTGGCCAGAAAAACATTCAGTACTTC. Encoded protein: CSVGQKNIQYF.

The sample holds many counts of this clonotype. The V and J genes are TRBV29-1 and TRBJ2-6; D tentatively fits TRBD1 or TRBD2 (5 bases each). Germline assignment: CDR1 SQVTM and CDR2 ANQGSEA. V was trimmed by 4 bases and J by 2 bases, leaving 12 bases between them. The CDR3 is made up of 15 amino acids. The chain's CDR3 is CSVGGQGAGANVLTF. The CDR3 DNA reads TGCAGCGTTGGAGGGCAGGGCGCTGGGGCCAACGTCCTGACTTTC.

This clonotype was observed many times. The chain has TRBV24-1 and TRBJ2-5, with 8 bases fitting TRBD1. V dropped 0 bases and J dropped 2; count of bases not matched to a gene: 1. Germline V gives CDR1 KGHDR, CDR2 SFDVKD. There are 15 residues in the CDR3. The CDR3 DNA sequence: TGTGCCACCAGTGATTTGACAGGGGGACAAGAGACCCAGTACTTC. It yields the protein CATSDLTGGQETQYF.

In the case of this clonotype: This may come from a read error, since a much larger clone is one base off. This sequence joins TRBV12-3 or TRBV12-4 and TRBJ1-3; 7 bases are shared with TRBD1. This CDR3 comprises 14 residues. In DNA form, the CDR3 reads TGTGCCGGCAGTCAGACAGGGACTGGAAACACCATATATTTT. The encoded protein is CAGSQTGTGNTIYF.

Only a few counts were recorded for this clonotype. This chain links TRBV27 with TRBJ2-7; possibly TRBD1 or TRBD2 for D (5 bases each). The CDR3 covers 15 residues. Germline V gene data show CDR1 as MNHEY and CDR2 as SMNVEV (reference sequence). Deletions cut 5 bases from V and 2 bases from J, with 16 bases between. The CDR3 DNA sequence: TGTGCCAGCAGTCCTCGTGGGGGAGTTACCTACGAGCAGTACTTC. Protein product: CASSPRGGVTYEQYF.

This clonotype turned up a few times. The rearrangement uses TRBV15 and TRBJ2-3; D tentatively fits TRBD1 or TRBD2 (5 bases each). Germline V gives CDR1 LNHNV, CDR2 YYDKDF (reference sequence). Deletions cut 3 bases from V and 5 bases from J, with 24 bases between. The CDR3 has 18 residues. The CDR3 sequence is CATSSLATAEGPKDTQYF. The CDR3 DNA is TGTGCCACCAGCAGTCTTGCCACCGCCGAGGGACCGAAAGATACGCAGTATTTT.